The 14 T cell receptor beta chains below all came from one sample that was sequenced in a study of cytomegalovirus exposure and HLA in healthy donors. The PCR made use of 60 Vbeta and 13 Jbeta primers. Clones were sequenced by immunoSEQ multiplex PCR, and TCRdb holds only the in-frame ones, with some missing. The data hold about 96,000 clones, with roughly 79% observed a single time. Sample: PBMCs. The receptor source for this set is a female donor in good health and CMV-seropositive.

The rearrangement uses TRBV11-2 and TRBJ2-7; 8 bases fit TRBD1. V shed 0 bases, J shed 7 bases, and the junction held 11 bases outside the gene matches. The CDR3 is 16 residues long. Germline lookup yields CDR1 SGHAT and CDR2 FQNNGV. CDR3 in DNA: TGTGCCAGCAGCTTAGATTCGGCAGGGGGCGAGGGGGAGCAGTACTTC. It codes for CASSLDSAGGEGEQYF.

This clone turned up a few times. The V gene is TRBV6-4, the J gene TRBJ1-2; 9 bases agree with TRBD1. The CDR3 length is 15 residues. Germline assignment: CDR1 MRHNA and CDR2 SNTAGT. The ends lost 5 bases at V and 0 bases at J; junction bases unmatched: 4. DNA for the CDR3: TGTGCCAGCAGTAGGACAGGGGCAGCTAACTATGGCTACACCTTC. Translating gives CASSRTGAANYGYTF.

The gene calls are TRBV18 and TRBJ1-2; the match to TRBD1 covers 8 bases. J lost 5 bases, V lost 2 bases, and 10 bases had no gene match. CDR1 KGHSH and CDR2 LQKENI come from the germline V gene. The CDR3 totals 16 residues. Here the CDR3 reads CASSPTDRAGRYGYTF. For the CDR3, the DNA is TGTGCCAGCTCACCAACGGACAGGGCGGGTCGATATGGCTACACCTTC.

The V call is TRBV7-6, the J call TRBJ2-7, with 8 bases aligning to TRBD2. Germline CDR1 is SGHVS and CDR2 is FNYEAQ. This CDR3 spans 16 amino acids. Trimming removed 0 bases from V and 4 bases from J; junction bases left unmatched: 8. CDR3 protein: CASSLAKPAGAYEQYF. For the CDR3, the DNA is TGTGCCAGCAGCTTAGCGAAACCAGCGGGAGCATACGAGCAGTACTTC.

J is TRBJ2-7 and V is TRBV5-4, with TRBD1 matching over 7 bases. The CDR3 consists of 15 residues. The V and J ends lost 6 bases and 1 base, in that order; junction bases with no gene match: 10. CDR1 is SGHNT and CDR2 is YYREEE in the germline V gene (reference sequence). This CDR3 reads CASKNPTGESYEQYF. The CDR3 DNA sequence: TGTGCCAGCAAGAACCCCACAGGGGAATCCTACGAGCAGTACTTC.

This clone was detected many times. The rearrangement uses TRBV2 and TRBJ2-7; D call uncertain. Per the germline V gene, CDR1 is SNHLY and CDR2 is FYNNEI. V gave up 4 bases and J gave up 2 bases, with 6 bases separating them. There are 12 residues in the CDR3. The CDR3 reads CASSVFAYEQYF. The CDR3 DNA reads TGTGCCAGCAGTGTGTTCGCCTACGAGCAGTACTTC.

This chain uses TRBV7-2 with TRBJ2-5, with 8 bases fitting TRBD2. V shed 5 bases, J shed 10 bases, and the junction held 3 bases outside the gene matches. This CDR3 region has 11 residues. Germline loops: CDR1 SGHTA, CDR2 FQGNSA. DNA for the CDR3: TGTGCCAGCAGCCCGGGGGGGGACCAGTACTTC. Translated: CASSPGGDQYF.

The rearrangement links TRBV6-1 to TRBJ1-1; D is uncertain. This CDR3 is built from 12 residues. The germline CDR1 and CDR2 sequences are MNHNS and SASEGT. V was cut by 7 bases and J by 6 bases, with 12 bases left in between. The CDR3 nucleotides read TGTGCCAGCATAGGAGATAGCTCTGAAGCTTTCTTT. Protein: CASIGDSSEAFF.

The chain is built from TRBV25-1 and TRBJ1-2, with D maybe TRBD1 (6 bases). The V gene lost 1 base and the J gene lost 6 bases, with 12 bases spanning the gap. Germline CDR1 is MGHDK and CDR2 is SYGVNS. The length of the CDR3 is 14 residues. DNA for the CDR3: TGTGCCAGCAGTGAATCCACAGGGAATCATGGCTACACCTTC. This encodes CASSESTGNHGYTF.

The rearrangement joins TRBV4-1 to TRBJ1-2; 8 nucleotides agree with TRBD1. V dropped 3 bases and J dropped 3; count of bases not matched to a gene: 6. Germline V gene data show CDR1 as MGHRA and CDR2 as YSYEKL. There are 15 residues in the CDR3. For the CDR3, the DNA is TGCGCCAGCAGCCACGGACAGGGCGGGGACTATGGCTACACCTTC. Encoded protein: CASSHGQGGDYGYTF.

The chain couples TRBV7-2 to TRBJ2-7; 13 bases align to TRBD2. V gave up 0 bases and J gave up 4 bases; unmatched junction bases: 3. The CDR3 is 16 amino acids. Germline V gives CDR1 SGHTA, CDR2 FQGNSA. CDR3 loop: CASSLAGTSGTYEQYF. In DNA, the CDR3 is TGTGCCAGCAGCTTAGCCGGGACTAGCGGGACATACGAGCAGTACTTC.

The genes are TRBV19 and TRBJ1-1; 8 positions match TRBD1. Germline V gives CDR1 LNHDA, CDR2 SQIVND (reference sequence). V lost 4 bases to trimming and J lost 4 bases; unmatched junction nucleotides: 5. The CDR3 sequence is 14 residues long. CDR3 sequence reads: CASSRPGTGTEAFF. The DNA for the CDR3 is TGTGCCAGTAGTAGACCCGGGACAGGCACTGAAGCTTTCTTT.

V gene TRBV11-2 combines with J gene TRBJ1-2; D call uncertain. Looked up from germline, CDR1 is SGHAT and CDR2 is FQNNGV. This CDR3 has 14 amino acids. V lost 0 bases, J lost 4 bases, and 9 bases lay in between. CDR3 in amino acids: CASSLDPGFYGYTF. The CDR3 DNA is TGTGCCAGCAGCTTAGATCCGGGGTTCTATGGCTACACCTTC.

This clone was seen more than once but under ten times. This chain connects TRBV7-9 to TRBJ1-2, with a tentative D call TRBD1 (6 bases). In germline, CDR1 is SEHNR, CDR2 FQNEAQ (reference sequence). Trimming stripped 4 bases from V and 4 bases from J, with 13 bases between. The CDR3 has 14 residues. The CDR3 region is CASSSFRQAYGYTF. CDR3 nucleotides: TGTGCCAGCAGCTCTTTCCGACAGGCCTATGGCTACACCTTC.